A single TCR beta chain is shown here with its context. Trimming stripped 8 bases from V and 3 bases from J, with 11 bases between. Germline CDR1 reads MNHEY; CDR2 reads SMNVEV (reference sequence). The CDR3 is 13 residues long. The data stem from a study of T cell changes during pregnancy in multiple sclerosis. The table came from immunoSEQ multiplex PCR; TCRdb's copy has only in-frame clones and leaves some out. The sample includes roughly 60,000 clones, roughly 93% of them seen just once. The chain combines TRBV27 with TRBJ1-3; no firm D call. The TCR was taken from a female donor with multiple sclerosis, enrolled in a pregnancy study. The sequencing here drew on CD4+ T cells from peripheral blood mononuclear cells, taken before pregnancy. The CDR3 here is CASRQVGGNTIYF. The CDR3 nucleotides are TGTGCCAGCCGACAAGTGGGTGGAAACACCATATATTTT.